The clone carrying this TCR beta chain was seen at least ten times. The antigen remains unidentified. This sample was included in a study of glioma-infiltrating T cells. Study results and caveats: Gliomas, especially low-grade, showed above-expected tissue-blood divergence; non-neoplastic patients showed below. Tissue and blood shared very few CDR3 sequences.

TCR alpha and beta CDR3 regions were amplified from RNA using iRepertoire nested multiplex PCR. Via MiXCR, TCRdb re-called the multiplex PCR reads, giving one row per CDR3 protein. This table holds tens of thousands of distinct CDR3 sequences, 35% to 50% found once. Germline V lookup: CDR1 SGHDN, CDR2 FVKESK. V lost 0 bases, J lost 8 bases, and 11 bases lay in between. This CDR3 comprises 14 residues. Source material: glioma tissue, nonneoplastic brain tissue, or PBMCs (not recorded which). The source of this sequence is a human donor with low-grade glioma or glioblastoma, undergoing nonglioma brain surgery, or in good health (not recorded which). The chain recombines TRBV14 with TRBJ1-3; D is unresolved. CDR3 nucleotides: TGTGCCAGCAGCCAAGATAGTCGGGATGACACCATATATTTT. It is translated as CASSQDSRDDTIYF.